This record looks at one T cell receptor (beta chain) sequence and its context. What it recognizes is unknown. This specimen comes from a study of beta chain features in type 1 diabetes. Turning to the study itself: Summed over all samples, the examined sorted cells came to roughly 110,000,000. Whole-study findings and limits: Moderate yet significant TCRB CDR3 shortening was seen in Type 1 diabetes patients in all four CD4+ subsets. Type 1 diabetes patients showed fewer insertions and more deletions at VDJ junctions. TCRB repertoires of naive, central memory and Treg cells appeared more similar among patients than among healthy donors.

Markers CD45RO/CCR7/CD25/CD127/CD95/CD27 served to sort CD4+ naive, central memory, regulatory and stem cell-like memory cells. Expressed TCRB transcripts were sequenced after all isolated RNA was converted to cDNA. Profiled with immunoSEQ multiplex PCR; TCRdb holds only in-frame clones, not every one. The sample includes about 710,000 clones, about an eighth of them seen just once. This sequence originates from a man aged 18 to 29 with type 1 diabetes. The sequenced material came from naive CD4+ T cells from blood.

The CDR3 nucleotides read TGTGCCAGCACCGCCGGGACTACCTTCTACAATGAGCAGTTCTTC. It translates to CASTAGTTFYNEQFF. The rearrangement joins TRBV7-9 to TRBJ2-1; 7 bases align to TRBD2. CDR1 is SEHNR, CDR2 FQNEAQ, per germline (reference sequence). Trimming cost V 7 bases and J 3 bases; bases outside gene matches: 9. The CDR3 loop spans 15 amino acids. Using reference TRBV7-9 and TRBJ2-1 for the parts outside the CDR3, the full variable domain is DTGVSQNPRHKITKRGQNVTFRCDPISEHNRLYWYRQTLGQGPEFLTYFQNEAQLEKSRLLSDRFSAERPKGSFSTLEIQRTEQGDSAMYLCASTAGTTFYNEQFFGPGTRLTVL.